Detailed here is one T cell receptor (beta chain). Sample-barcoded 5' priming and a J-beta primer mix drove a second PCR of about 6 to 12 cycles. TCRdb used MiXCR to reprocess the 5' RACE reads, holding one entry per CDR3 protein. The sample lists roughly 1.6 million distinct CDR3 sequences, almost 35% occurring once. This sample is drawn from a study of blood T cells in healthy people across ages. The J segment lost 3 bases and the V segment lost 2 bases, leaving 7 bases of the junction unmatched. The length of the CDR3 is 14 residues. Germline CDR1 reads DFQATT; CDR2 reads SNEGSKA (reference sequence).

The rearrangement uses TRBV20-1 and TRBJ2-7, with TRBD2 matching over 7 bases. This clonotype was obtained from a woman under 40 in good health. The specimen was blood. The DNA of the CDR3 is TGCAGTGCTAGATCTCGCGGGGGAAACTACGAGCAGTACTTC. This gives the protein CSARSRGGNYEQYF.